The entry that follows covers one T cell receptor (beta chain) sequence. This entry comes from a study of blood T cell repertoires in COVID-19. For the study at large: Some COVID-19 samples were acute and others convalescent; all came from the United States, Italy and Spain.

Trimming removed 3 bases from V and 1 base from J; junction bases left unmatched: 2. Per the germline V gene, CDR1 is SGHDN and CDR2 is FVKESK. This CDR3 comprises 15 residues. Produced via immunoSEQ multiplex PCR; TCRdb's table is partial and in-frame only. The sample holds about 300,000 clones, roughly 88% seen once. This TCR derives from a woman in her 30s who had recovered from COVID-19. The chain is built from TRBV14 and TRBJ2-5; 10 nucleotides align to TRBD1. Sequenced sample: peripheral blood. As DNA, the CDR3 is TGTGCCAGCAGCCACCGGACAGGGGGCCAAGAGACCCAGTACTTC. Translation: CASSHRTGGQETQYF.